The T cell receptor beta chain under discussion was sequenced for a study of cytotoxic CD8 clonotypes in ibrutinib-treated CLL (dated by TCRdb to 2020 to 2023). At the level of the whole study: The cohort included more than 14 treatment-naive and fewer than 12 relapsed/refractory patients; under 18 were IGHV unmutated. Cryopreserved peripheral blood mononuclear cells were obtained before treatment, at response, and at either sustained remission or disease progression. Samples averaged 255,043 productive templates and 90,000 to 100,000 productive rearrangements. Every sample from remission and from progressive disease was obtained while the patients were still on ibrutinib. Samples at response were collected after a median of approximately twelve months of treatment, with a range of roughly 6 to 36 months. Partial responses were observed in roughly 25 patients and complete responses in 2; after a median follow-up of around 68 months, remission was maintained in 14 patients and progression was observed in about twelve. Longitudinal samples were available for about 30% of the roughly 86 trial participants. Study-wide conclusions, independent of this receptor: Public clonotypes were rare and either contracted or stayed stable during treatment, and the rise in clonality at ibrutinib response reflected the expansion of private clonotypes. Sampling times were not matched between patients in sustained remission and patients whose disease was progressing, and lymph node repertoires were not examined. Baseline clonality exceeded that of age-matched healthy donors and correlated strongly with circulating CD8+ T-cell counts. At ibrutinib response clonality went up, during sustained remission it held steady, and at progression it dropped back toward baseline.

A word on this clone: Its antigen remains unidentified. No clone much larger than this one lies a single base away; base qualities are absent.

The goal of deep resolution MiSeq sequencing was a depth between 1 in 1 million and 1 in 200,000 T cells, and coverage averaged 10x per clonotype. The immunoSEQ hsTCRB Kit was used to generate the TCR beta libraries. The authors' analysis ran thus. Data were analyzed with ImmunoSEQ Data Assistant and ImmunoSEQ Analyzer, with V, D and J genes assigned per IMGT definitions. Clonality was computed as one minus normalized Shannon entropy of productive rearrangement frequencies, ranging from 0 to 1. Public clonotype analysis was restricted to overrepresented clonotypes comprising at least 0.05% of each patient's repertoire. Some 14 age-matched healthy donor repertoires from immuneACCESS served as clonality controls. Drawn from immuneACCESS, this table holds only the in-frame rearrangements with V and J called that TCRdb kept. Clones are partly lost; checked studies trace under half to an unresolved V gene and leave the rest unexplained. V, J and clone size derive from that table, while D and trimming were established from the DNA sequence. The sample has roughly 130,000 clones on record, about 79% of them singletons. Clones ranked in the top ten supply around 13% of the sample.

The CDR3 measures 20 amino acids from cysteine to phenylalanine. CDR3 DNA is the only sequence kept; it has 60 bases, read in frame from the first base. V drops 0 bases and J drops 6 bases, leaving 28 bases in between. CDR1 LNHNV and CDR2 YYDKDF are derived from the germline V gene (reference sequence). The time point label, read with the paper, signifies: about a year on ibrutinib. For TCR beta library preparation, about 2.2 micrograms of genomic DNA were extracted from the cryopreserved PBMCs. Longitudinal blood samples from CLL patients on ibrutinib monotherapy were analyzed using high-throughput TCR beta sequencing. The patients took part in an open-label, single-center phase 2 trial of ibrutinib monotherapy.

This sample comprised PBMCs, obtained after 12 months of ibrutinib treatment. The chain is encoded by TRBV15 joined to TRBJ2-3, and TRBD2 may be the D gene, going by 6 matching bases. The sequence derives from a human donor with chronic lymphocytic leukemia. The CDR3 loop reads CATSRDPRRASASLRDTQYF. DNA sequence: TGTGCCACCAGCAGAGATCCCCGGCGGGCTAGCGCGAGTCTTCGGGATACGCAGTATTTT.